This T cell receptor (beta chain) was found in a study of blood T cell repertoires in COVID-19. Participants spanned ages about 18 to 100 years and resided in 20 to 30 US areas. Donors of Cohort 3 who recovered were those that had two negative PCRs, clearance, or symptom resolution. Authors' analysis steps: Counts of nucleated cells, estimated from reference gene primer amplification, were obtained. Data came from immunoSEQ multiplex PCR; TCRdb stores just in-frame clones and leaves some out. The D gene and trimming were derived from the DNA, and the V and J assignments and clone size from that table. The profile covers roughly 330,000 clones, with around 87% appearing a single time and approximately 5.3% taken by the ten largest. The sequencing input was PBMCs or T cells enriched from blood (not recorded which). The receptor's source is a woman aged 30 to 39 who had recovered from COVID-19.

The CDR3 spells CASSLLGWSTEAFF. The DNA for the CDR3 is TGCGCCAGCAGCTTGCTTGGCTGGTCCACTGAAGCTTTCTTT. The chain employs TRBV5-1 and TRBJ1-1; no definite D call. The germline gives CDR1 SGHRS, CDR2 YFSETQ. Trimming left V 1 base short and J 4 bases short, with 11 bases between. This CDR3 is 14 amino acids long. The full variable domain, completed using reference TRBV5-1 and TRBJ1-1, is KAGVTQTPRYLIKTRGQQVTLSCSPISGHRSVSWYQQTPGQGLQFLFEYFSETQRNKGNFPGRFSGRQFSNSRSEMNVSTLELGDSALYLCASSLLGWSTEAFFGQGTRLTVV.